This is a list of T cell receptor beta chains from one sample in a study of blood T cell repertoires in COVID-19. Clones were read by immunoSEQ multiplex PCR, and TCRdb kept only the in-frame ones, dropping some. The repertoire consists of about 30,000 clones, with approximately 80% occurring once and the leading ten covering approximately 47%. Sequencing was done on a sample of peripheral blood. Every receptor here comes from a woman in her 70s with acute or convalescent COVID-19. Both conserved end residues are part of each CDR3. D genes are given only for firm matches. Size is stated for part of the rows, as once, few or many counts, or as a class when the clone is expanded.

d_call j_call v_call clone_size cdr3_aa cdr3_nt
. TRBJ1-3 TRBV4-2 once CASSQDPAQYSGNTIYF TGTGCCAGCAGCCAAGATCCGGCACAGTACTCTGGAAACACCATATATTTT
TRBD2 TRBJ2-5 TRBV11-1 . CASSQVGGRETQYF TGTGCCAGCAGCCAGGTGGGGGGGAGGGAGACCCAGTACTTC
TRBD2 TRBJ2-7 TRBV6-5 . CASRSGRAGGYEQYF TGTGCCAGCAGGAGCGGGAGGGCCGGAGGTTACGAGCAGTACTTC
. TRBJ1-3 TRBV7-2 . CASSSPGEYTIYF TGTGCCAGCAGCTCACCAGGGGAATACACCATATATTTT
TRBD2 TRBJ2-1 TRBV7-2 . CASSLDPGGGNEQFF TGTGCCAGCAGCTTAGATCCGGGGGGAGGTAATGAGCAGTTCTTC
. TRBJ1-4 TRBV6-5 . CASTPSDSVNEKLFF TGTGCCAGCACTCCTTCGGACAGTGTTAATGAAAAACTGTTTTTT
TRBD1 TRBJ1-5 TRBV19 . CASSILDRGNQPQHF TGTGCCAGTAGTATCCTGGACAGGGGAAATCAGCCCCAGCATTTT
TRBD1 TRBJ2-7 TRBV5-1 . CASSFSDRGYEQYF TGCGCCAGCAGTTTCTCGGACAGGGGCTACGAGCAGTACTTC
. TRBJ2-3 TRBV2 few CASRQGREDTQYF TGTGCCAGCAGGCAGGGGCGCGAGGATACGCAGTATTTT
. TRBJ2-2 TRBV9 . CASSFSYSAVNTGELFF TGTGCCAGCAGCTTTAGCTATTCAGCCGTGAACACCGGGGAGCTGTTTTTT
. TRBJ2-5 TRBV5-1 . CASSPTGGGAVETQYF TGCGCCAGCAGCCCGACCGGTGGAGGGGCAGTGGAGACCCAGTACTTC
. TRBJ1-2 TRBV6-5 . CASSYSRGRENGYTF TGTGCCAGCAGTTACTCAAGGGGCCGGGAGAATGGCTACACCTTC
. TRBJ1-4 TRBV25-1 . CASSEGASDQLFF TGTGCCAGCAGTGAAGGAGCCTCGGATCAACTGTTTTTT
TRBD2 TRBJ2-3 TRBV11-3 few CASSLGLAANTDTQYF TGTGCCAGCAGCCTCGGACTAGCGGCTAACACAGATACGCAGTATTTT
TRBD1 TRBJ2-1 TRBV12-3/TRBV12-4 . CASSLQGAGEQFF TGTGCCAGCAGTTTGCAGGGGGCAGGTGAGCAGTTCTTC
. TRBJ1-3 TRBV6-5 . CATRTDLSGNTIYF TGTGCCACCCGGACAGACCTCTCTGGAAACACCATATATTTT
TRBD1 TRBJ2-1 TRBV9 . CASSVGTGVNEQFF TGTGCCAGCAGCGTTGGGACAGGGGTCAATGAGCAGTTCTTC
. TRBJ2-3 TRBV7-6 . CASSLVAGLTDTQYF TGTGCCAGCAGCTTAGTGGCAGGGCTAACAGATACGCAGTATTTT
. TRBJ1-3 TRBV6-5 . CASSRQGFQGNTIYF TGTGCCAGCAGTCGCCAGGGTTTTCAAGGAAACACCATATATTTT
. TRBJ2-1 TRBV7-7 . CASSRTPQNEQFF TGTGCTAGCAGCCGGACTCCCCAAAATGAGCAGTTCTTC
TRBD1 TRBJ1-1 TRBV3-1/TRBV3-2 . CASSRTGNTEAFF TGTGCCAGCAGCAGGACAGGGAACACTGAAGCTTTCTTT
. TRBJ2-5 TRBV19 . CATSSGAGGRETQYF TGTGCCACCTCATCCGGGGCAGGGGGGAGAGAGACCCAGTACTTC
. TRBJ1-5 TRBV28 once CASSWAGDGNQPQHF TGTGCCAGCAGTTGGGCAGGGGATGGCAATCAGCCCCAGCATTTT
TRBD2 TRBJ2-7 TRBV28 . CASGDPGLAGVREYF TGTGCCAGCGGGGATCCGGGACTAGCGGGAGTCCGGGAGTACTTC
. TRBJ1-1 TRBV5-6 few CASSLVRGRVDLATEAFF TGTGCCAGCAGCTTGGTAAGGGGCAGGGTAGATTTGGCCACTGAAGCTTTCTTT
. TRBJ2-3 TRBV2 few CASKGLAWAPDTQYF TGTGCCAGCAAAGGGCTAGCGTGGGCCCCAGATACGCAGTATTTT
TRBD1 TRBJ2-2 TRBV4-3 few CASSQDLGTVNTGELFF TGCGCCAGCAGCCAAGATTTGGGGACAGTGAACACCGGGGAGCTGTTTTTT
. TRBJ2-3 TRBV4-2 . CASSGALATDTQYF TGTGCCAGCAGCGGGGCTCTGGCAACAGATACGCAGTATTTT
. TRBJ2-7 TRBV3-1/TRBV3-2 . CASSQGSGTYEQYF TGTGCCAGCAGCCAGGGTTCAGGGACATACGAGCAGTACTTC
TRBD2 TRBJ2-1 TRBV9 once CASSVGSSGPPYSEQFF TGTGCCAGCAGCGTGGGTTCTAGCGGGCCACCTTACAGTGAGCAGTTCTTC
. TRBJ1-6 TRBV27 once CASTKREGTFTLHF TGTGCCAGCACCAAAAGGGAGGGCACCTTCACCCTCCACTTT
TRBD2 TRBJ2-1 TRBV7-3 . CASSPGAGGLKNEQFF TGTGCCAGCAGCCCAGGGGCGGGAGGGCTAAAAAATGAGCAGTTCTTC
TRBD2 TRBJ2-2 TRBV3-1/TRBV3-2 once CASSQEAPAGGSGTGELFF TGTGCCAGCAGCCAAGAGGCCCCAGCGGGAGGGTCGGGCACCGGGGAGCTGTTTTTT
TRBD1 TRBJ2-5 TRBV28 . CASSLNSGTGVAETQYF TGTGCCAGCAGTTTAAATAGTGGGACAGGGGTGGCGGAGACCCAGTACTTC
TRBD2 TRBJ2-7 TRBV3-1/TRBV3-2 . CASSQVGAGVAYEQYF TGTGCCAGCAGCCAAGTCGGAGCGGGAGTAGCTTACGAGCAGTACTTC
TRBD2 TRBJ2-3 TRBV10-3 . CAISGTSGGTQYF TGTGCCATCAGCGGGACTAGCGGGGGAACGCAGTATTTT
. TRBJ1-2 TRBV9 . CASSVFPRETHGYTF TGTGCCAGCAGCGTATTTCCGAGAGAAACCCATGGCTACACCTTC
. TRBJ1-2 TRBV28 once CASSWTQNGYTF TGTGCCAGCAGTTGGACACAGAATGGCTACACCTTC
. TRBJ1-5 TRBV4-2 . CASSMTADSNQPQHF TGTGCCAGCAGCATGACAGCAGATAGCAATCAGCCCCAGCATTTT
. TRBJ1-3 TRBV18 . CASSFDGKTQTVSGNTIYF TGTGCCAGCTCCTTCGACGGGAAGACACAAACAGTCTCTGGAAACACCATATATTTT
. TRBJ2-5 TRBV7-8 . CASSLGRGETQYF TGTGCCAGCAGCTTAGGTAGGGGAGAGACCCAGTACTTC
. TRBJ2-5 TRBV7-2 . CASSSPSPQETQYF TGTGCCAGCAGCTCCCCGAGCCCACAAGAGACCCAGTACTTC
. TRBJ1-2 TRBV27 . CASSWSVSGLGGYTF TGTGCCAGCAGTTGGTCCGTATCGGGATTGGGTGGCTACACCTTC
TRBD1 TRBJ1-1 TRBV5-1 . CASSLAVRTGREDTEAFF TGCGCCAGCAGCTTGGCCGTTAGGACAGGGAGGGAGGACACTGAAGCTTTCTTT
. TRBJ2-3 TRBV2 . CASSPDNTDTQYF TGTGCCAGCAGTCCCGACAACACAGATACGCAGTATTTT
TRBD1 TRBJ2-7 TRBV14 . CASSPRQGWNEQYF TGTGCCAGCAGCCCCCGACAGGGATGGAACGAGCAGTACTTC
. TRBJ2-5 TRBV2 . CASSEGESGPQKTQYF TGTGCCAGCAGTGAAGGGGAGAGCGGCCCTCAGAAGACCCAGTACTTC